This section outlines one T cell receptor (beta chain) sequence together with its context. Per the original methods: The assay estimated nucleated cells by amplifying reference gene primers. Sequencing was performed with immunoSEQ multiplex PCR; in TCRdb, only in-frame clones are kept and a portion is missing. V, J and clone size are those of that table, while D and trimming were read from the DNA. The sample has around 330,000 clones; about nine tenths are singletons. Trimming cost V 4 bases and J 10 bases; bases outside gene matches: 4. This CDR3 has 11 amino acids. This entry is derived from a study of blood T cell repertoires in COVID-19. Study summary: T cells, B-cell-depleted T cells, or PBMCs supplied cDNA or gDNA.

Seattle researchers signed up patients amid active infection and tracked them longitudinally. This chain connects TRBV12-3 or TRBV12-4 to TRBJ2-7; 7 nucleotides line up with TRBD2. The sequencing input was peripheral blood. The origin of this receptor is a woman aged 30 to 39 with COVID-19, enrolled during active disease. The chain's CDR3 is CASSSPGLQYF. The CDR3 nucleotides are TGTGCCAGCAGTTCCCCGGGACTACAGTACTTC.